The text below deals with one TCR beta chain. The target antigen is unknown. Amplification used 60 Vbeta primers and 13 Jbeta primers. Profiled with immunoSEQ multiplex PCR; TCRdb holds only in-frame clones, not every one. This repertoire shows more than 45,000 clones, around 73% found once; its top ten account for about 3%. The entry originates in a study of cytomegalovirus exposure and HLA in healthy donors. Study-level findings and limits: Reports described diagnosis of cytomegalovirus status by the classifier as highly specific and sensitive. The study labeled approximately 150 TCR beta chains cytomegalovirus-associated. Specificity of a few CMV-associated chains for CMV antigens was verified in vitro. In an earlier analysis, productive rearrangement rates for most beta V segments clustered near 90% or 30%.

Germline-derived CDR1 and CDR2 are GTSNPN and SVGIG (reference sequence). Trimming cost V 3 bases and J 2 bases, with 23 bases left between them. This CDR3 contains 18 residues. The origin of this receptor is a woman between 40 and 55 years old in good health and CMV-seropositive. This rearrangement joins TRBV30 to TRBJ2-1, with D possibly matching TRBD1 (5 bases). Sequencing was carried out using PBMCs. CDR3 nucleotides: TGTGCCTGGAGGAACAGAACAGGCCTTACGAGCCCCTACAATGAGCAGTTCTTC. Amino acids: CAWRNRTGLTSPYNEQFF.